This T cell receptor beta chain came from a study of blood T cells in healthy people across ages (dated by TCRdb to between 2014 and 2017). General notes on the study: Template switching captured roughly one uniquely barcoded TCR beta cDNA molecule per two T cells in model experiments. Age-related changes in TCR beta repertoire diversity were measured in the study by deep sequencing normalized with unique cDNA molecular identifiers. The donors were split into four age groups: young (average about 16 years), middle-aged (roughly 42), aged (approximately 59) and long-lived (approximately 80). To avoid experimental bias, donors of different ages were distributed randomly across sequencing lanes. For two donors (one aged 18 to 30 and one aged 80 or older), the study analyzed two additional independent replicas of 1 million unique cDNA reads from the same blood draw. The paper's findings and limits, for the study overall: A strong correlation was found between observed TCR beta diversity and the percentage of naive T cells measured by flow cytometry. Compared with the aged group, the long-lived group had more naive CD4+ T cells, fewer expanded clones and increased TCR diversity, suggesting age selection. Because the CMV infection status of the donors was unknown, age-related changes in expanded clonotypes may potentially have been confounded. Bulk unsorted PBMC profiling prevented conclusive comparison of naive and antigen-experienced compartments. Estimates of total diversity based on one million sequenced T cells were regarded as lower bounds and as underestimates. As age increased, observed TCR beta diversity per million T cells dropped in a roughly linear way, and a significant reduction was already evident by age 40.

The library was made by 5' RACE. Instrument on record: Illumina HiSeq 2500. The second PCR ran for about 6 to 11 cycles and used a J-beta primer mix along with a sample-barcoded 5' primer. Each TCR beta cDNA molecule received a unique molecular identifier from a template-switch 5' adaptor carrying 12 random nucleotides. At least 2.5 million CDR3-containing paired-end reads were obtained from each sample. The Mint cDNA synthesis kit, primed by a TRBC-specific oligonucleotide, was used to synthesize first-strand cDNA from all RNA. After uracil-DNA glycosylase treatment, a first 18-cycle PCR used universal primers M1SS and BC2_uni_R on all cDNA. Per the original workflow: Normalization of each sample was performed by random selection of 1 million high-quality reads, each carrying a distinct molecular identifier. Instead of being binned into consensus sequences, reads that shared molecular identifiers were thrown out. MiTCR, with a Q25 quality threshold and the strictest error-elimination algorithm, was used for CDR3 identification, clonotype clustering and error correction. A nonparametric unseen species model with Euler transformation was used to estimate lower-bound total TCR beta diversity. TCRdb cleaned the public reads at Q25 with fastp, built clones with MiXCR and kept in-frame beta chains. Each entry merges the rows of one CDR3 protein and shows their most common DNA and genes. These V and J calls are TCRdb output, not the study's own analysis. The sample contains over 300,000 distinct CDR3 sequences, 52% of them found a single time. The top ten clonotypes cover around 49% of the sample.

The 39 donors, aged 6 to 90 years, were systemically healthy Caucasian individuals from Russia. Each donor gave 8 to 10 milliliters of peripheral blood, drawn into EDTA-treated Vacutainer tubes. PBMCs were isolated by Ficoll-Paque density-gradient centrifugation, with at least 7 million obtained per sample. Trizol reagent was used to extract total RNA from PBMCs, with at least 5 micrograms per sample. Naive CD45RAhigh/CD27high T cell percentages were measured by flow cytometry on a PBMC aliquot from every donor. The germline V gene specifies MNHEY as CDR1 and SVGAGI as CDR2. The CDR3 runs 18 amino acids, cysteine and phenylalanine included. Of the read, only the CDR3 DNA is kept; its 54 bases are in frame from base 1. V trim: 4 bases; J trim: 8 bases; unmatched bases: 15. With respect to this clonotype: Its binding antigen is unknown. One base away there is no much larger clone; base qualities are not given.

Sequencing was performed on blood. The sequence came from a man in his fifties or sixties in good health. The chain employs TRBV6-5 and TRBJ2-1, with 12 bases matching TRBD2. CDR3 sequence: CASSSRIGLAGLADEQFF. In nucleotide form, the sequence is TGTGCCAGCAGTTCTCGGATAGGACTAGCGGGACTCGCGGATGAGCAGTTCTTC.